This TCR beta chain appears in the sequencing data of a study of Graves' ophthalmopathy and Graves' hyperthyroidism. Thyroid ultrasound, orbital computed tomography, TRAb, serum thyroxine and clinical symptoms formed the basis of diagnosis. TCR beta CDR3 regions were amplified from RNA transcripts. A first-round RT-PCR used HTBI primers, followed by a second-round multiplex PCR. MiXCR, applied by TCRdb to the multiplex PCR reads, yields one record per CDR3 protein. Of under 400,000 distinct CDR3 sequences in the sample, about 17% were seen once. This clonotype was counted many times. Sequencing was carried out using peripheral blood. This clonotype originated in an adult man with Graves' ophthalmopathy.

The chain's CDR3 is CASSVGPPGNSPLHF. The CDR3 nucleotides read TGTGCCAGCAGCGTGGGCCCTCCTGGGAATTCACCCCTCCACTTT. The chain uses TRBV9 and TRBJ1-6; unclear D gene. The CDR3 loop spans 15 amino acids. V dropped 2 bases and J dropped 7 bases, with 13 bases sitting between them. Per germline, CDR1 SGDLS and CDR2 YYNGEE.